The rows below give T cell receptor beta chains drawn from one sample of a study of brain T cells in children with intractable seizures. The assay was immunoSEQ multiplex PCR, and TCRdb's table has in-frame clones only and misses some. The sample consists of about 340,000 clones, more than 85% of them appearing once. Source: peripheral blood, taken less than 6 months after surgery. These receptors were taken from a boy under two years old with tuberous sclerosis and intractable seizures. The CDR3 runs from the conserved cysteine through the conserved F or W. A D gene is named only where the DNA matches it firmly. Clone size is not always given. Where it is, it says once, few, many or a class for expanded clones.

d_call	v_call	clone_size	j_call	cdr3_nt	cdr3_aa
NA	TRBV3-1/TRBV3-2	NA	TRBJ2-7	TGTGCCAGCAGCCACCCACTAGCTACCTACGAGCAGTACTTC	CASSHPLATYEQYF
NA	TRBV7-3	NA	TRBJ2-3	TGTGCCAGCAGCCCTGAGGGCACAGATACGCAGTATTTT	CASSPEGTDTQYF
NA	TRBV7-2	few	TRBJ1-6	TGTGCCAGCAGCCCCGCGGGGGGTAAGAATTCACCCCTCCACTTT	CASSPAGGKNSPLHF
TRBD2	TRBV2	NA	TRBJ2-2	TGTGCCAGCACACCCGGGGTAGCGGGAGCTGTGGGCACCGGGGAGCTGTTTTTT	CASTPGVAGAVGTGELFF
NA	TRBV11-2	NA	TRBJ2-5	TGTGCCAGCAGCTTAGTATACGGGAGAGAGACCCAGTACTTC	CASSLVYGRETQYF
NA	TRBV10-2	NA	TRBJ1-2	TGCGCCAGCAGGGAACCCCAGGGCTACACCTTC	CASREPQGYTF
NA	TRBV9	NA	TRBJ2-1	TGTGCCAGCAGCGTAGGAGTCACCGACTCCTACAATGAGCAGTTCTTC	CASSVGVTDSYNEQFF
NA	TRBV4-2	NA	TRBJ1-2	TGTGCCAGCAGCCAAGCAGGGAACTATGGCTACACCTTC	CASSQAGNYGYTF
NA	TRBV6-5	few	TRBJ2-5	TGTGCCAGCAGTTACTCCAGGGAGACCCAGTACTTC	CASSYSRETQYF
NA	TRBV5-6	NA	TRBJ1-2	TGTGCCAGCAGCTTGGGCGGGGTTCGCCTCTTC	CASSLGGVRLF
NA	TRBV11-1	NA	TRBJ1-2	TGTGCCAGCAGCTTATGGAGTAACTATGGCTACACCTTC	CASSLWSNYGYTF
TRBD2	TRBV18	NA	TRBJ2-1	TGTGCCAGCTCACCTAGCGGGAGCTCCTACAATGAGCAGTTCTTC	CASSPSGSSYNEQFF
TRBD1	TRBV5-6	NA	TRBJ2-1	TGTGCCAGCGGACAGGGGGCAAATGAGCAGTTCTTC	CASGQGANEQFF
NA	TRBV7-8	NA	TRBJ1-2	TGTGCCAGCAGCAAAAACAGGGTGGCAAACTATGGCTACACCTTC	CASSKNRVANYGYTF
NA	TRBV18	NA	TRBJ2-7	TGTGCCAGCTCACCGCCCTTGACCTTTCGGGACCAGCCCTACGAGCAGTACTTC	CASSPPLTFRDQPYEQYF
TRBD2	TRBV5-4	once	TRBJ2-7	TGTGCCAGCAGCTCGAGACTAGCGGGACCTGCCTACGAGCAGTACTTC	CASSSRLAGPAYEQYF
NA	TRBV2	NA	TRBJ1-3	TGTGCCAGCAGTGGAACAGGGCCAGGAGGAAACACCATATATTTT	CASSGTGPGGNTIYF
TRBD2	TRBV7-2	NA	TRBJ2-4	TGTGCCAGCAGCACAGGACTAGCAGTCGCCAAAAACATTCAGTACTTC	CASSTGLAVAKNIQYF
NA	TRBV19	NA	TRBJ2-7	TGTGCCAGTAGTATAGGTAGCGGATCCGCCTACGAGCAGTACTTC	CASSIGSGSAYEQYF
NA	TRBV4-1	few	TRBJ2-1	TGCGCCAGCAGCCAAAGGGGGGGAACCTACAATGAGCAGTTCTTC	CASSQRGGTYNEQFF
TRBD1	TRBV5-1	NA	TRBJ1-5	TGCGCCAGCAGCCCGGGGACAGGCCAATTCGGGGTAGGTCAGCCCCAGCATTTT	CASSPGTGQFGVGQPQHF
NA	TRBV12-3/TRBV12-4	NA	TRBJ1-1	TGTGCCAGCAGTTTAATCCACGGCCAAGCTTTCTTT	CASSLIHGQAFF
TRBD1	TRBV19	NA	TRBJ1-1	TGTGCCAGTAGTGACCTTTTCAGGGGGCCTGAAGCTTTCTTT	CASSDLFRGPEAFF
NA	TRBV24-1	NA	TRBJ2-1	TGTGCCACCAGTGCTGGGCTTCTCGGAGGGAATGAGCAGTTCTTC	CATSAGLLGGNEQFF
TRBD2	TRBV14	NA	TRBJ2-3	TGTGCCAGCAGCCAGGGAAAACTAGCGGGAGTAGGAGATACGCAGTATTTT	CASSQGKLAGVGDTQYF
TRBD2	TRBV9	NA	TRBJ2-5	TGTGCCAGCAGCGTATCAGGGACTACCCAAGAGACCCAGTACTTC	CASSVSGTTQETQYF
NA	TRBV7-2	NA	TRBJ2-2	TGTGCCAGCAGCTTAGGGAGTCCCGGGGAGCTGTTTTTT	CASSLGSPGELFF
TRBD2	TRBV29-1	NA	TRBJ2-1	TGCAGCGTTGAAGATGGGCTAGCGGGCTCTTCGGAGGGTGAGCAGTTCTTC	CSVEDGLAGSSEGEQFF
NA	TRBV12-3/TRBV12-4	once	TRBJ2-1	TGTGCCAGCAGTTTAAGTACATCCTATGAGCAGTTCTTC	CASSLSTSYEQFF
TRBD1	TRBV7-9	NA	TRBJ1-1	TGTGCCAGCAGCTCGGGACAGACGAACACTGAAGCTTTCTTT	CASSSGQTNTEAFF
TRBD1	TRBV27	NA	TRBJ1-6	TGTGCCAGCAGTCCCCGGACAGGGGGCGAACCCCTCCACTTT	CASSPRTGGEPLHF
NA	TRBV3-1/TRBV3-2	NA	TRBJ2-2	TGTGCCAGCAGCCCAGAGGGACTTATCACCGGGGAGCTGTTTTTT	CASSPEGLITGELFF
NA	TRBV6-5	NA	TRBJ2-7	TGTGCCAGCAGCCACCAACAGGGATCACCCTACGAGCAGTACTTC	CASSHQQGSPYEQYF
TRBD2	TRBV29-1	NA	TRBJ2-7	TGCAGCGTTGTATGGGAACTAGCGGGCTCCTACGAGCAGTACTTC	CSVVWELAGSYEQYF
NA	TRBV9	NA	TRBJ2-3	TGTGCCAGCAGCGAGGGGGATGGAGATACGCAGTATTTT	CASSEGDGDTQYF
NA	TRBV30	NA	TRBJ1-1	TGTGCCTGGAGTGGGGGGCTCACTGAAGCTTTCTTT	CAWSGGLTEAFF
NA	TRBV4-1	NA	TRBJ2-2	TGCGCCAGCAGCCAATCCGGCACCGGGGAGCTGTTTTTT	CASSQSGTGELFF
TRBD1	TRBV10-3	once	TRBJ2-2	TGTGCCATCAGTGAGGACAGGGTCCCCGGGGAGCTGTTTTTT	CAISEDRVPGELFF
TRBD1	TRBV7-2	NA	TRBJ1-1	TGTGCCAGCAGCTTAGTAGGGGGACAGGGTATGAACACTGAAGCTTTCTTT	CASSLVGGQGMNTEAFF
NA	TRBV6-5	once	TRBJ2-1	TGTGCCAGCAGCCAGGGCGGCTCCTACAATGAGCAGTTCTTC	CASSQGGSYNEQFF
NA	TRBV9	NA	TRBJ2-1	TGTGCCAGCAGCGTGACCCAGACTAGAGGGGCCTACAATGAGCAGTTCTTC	CASSVTQTRGAYNEQFF
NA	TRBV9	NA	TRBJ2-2	TGTGCCAGCACAGGTTGGGGCACCAACACCGGGGAGCTGTTTTTT	CASTGWGTNTGELFF
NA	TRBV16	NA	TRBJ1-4	TGTGCCAGCAGCCAATCGTTGGGAATATCAACTAATGAAAAACTGTTTTTT	CASSQSLGISTNEKLFF
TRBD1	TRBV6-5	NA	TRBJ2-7	TGTGCCAGCAGTTTGGGACAGGGCGAGCAGTACTTC	CASSLGQGEQYF
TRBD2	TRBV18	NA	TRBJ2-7	TGTGCCAGCTCACCAAGATTAGCGGGAGAACCCTACGAGCAGTACTTC	CASSPRLAGEPYEQYF
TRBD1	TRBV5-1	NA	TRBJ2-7	TGCGCCAGCAGTCCACAAGCGGGCGGGACAGGGGGTCGGGAGCAGTACTTC	CASSPQAGGTGGREQYF
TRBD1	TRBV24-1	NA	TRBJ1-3	TGTGCCCCCACGGACAGGGCAAACACCATATATTTT	CAPTDRANTIYF
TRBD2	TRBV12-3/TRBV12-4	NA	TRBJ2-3	TGTGCCAGCAGACTTACTAGCGCAGATACGCAGTATTTT	CASRLTSADTQYF
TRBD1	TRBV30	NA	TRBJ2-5	TGTGCCTGGACCCTGACAGGGGGCCAAGAGACCCAGTACTTC	CAWTLTGGQETQYF
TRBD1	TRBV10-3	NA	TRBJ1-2	TGTGCCATCAGTGACCTCCTAGCGGACAGGGTCGAGGATGGCTACACCTTC	CAISDLLADRVEDGYTF
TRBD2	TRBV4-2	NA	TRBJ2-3	TGTGCCAGCAGCCTGTCGACCACCACCGGGACTAGCGGGAGTGGGGCGGGCACAGATACGCAGTATTTT	CASSLSTTTGTSGSGAGTDTQYF
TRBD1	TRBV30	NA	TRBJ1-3	TGTGCCTGGAGTGTACAGGGGGCTGGAAACACCATATATTTT	CAWSVQGAGNTIYF
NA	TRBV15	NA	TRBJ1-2	TGTGCCACCGTAGACAAGTGGGGGCAGGGCTACACCTTC	CATVDKWGQGYTF
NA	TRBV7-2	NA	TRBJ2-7	TGTGCCAGCAGCTTATGGGACGTATCCTACGAGCAGTACTTC	CASSLWDVSYEQYF
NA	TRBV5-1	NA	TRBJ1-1	TGCGCCAGCAGCTTGGGTCTCCGGGATACAGAAGCTTTCTTT	CASSLGLRDTEAFF